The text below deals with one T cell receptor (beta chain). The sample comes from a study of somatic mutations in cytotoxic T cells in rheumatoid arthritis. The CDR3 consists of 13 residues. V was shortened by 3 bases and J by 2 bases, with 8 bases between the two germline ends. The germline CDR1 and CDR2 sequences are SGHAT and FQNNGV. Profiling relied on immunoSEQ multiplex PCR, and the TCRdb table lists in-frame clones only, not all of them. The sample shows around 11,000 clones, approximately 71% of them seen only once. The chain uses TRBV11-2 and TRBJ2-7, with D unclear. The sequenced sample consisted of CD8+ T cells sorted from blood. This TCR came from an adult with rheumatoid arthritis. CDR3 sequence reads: CASSFGAAYEQYF. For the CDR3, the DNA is TGTGCCAGCAGCTTTGGCGCCGCCTACGAGCAGTACTTC.